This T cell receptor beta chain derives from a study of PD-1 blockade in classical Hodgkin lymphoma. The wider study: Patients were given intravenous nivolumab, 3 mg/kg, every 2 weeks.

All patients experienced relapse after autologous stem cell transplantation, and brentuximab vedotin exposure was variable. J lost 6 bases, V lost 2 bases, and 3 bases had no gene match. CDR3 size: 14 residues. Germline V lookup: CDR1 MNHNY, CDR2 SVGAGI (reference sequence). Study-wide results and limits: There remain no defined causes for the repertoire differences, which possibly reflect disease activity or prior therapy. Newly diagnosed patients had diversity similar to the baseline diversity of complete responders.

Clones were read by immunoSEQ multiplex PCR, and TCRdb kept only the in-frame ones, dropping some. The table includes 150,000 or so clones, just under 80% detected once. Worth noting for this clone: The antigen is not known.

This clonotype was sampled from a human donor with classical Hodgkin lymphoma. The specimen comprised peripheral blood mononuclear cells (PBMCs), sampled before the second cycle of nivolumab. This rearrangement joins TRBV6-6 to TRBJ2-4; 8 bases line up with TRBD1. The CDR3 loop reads CASSYGQGANIQYF. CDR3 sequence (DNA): TGTGCCAGCAGTTACGGCCAGGGGGCAAACATTCAGTACTTC.